This entry lists 17 T cell receptor beta chains sequenced from one sample in a study of T cell responses to AZD1222 COVID-19 vaccine. The table came from immunoSEQ multiplex PCR; TCRdb's copy has only in-frame clones and leaves some out. This repertoire shows some 94,000 clones, over 85% found once; its top ten account for over 9.5%. The starting material was peripheral blood, obtained on day 0 of AZD1222 vaccination. These receptors all stem from an adult in good health.

V usage is TRBV2 and J usage is TRBJ1-2; D is unclear. CDR3 size: 11 residues. V was clipped by 4 bases and J by 7 bases, with 7 bases between them. Germline assignment: CDR1 SNHLY and CDR2 FYNNEI. The CDR3 DNA follows: TGTGCCAGCAGTGGCCTCTCTGGCTACACCTTC. It specifies CASSGLSGYTF.

V and J are TRBV24-1 and TRBJ2-3, with D perhaps matching TRBD1 (6 bases). Trimming left V 1 base short and J 1 base short, with 11 bases between. The CDR3 extends over 16 amino acids. Germline CDR1 KGHDR, CDR2 SFDVKD. The CDR3, as DNA: TGTGCCACCAGTGATTTCAACAGGGAAGGCACAGATACGCAGTATTTT. The encoded protein is CATSDFNREGTDTQYF.

This clone has just one count. This chain joins TRBV5-1 and TRBJ1-1; 8 nucleotides match TRBD1. Germline CDR1 and CDR2: SGHRS and YFSETQ. The CDR3 consists of 15 residues. The trim removed 4 bases at V and 2 bases at J, leaving 7 bases unmatched. The CDR3 here is CASSQGAGGNTEAFF. CDR3 nucleotides: TGCGCCAGCAGCCAGGGGGCTGGGGGAAACACTGAAGCTTTCTTT.

This chain uses TRBV13 with TRBJ2-7; 8 nucleotides align to TRBD1. The CDR3 is 14 residues long. Germline V CDR1 and CDR2: PRHDT, FYEKMQ (reference sequence). V lost 4 bases to trimming and J lost 2 bases; unmatched junction nucleotides: 4. CDR3 protein: CASSYRDRTYEQYF. The CDR3 DNA reads TGTGCCAGCAGCTACCGGGACAGGACCTACGAGCAGTACTTC.

The rearrangement uses TRBV28 and TRBJ2-6; 8 bases are shared with TRBD1. The germline CDR1 and CDR2 sequences are MDHEN and SYDVKM. This CDR3 has 17 amino acids. Trimming took 5 bases from V and 2 from J; bases not matched to a gene: 8. The CDR3 coding sequence is TGTGCCAGCAGTACCCGGACAGGGCTTACTGGGGCCAACGTCCTGACTTTC. Its translation: CASSTRTGLTGANVLTF. Looking up the rest from reference TRBV28 and TRBJ2-6 gives the full variable domain: DVKVTQSSRYLVKRTGEKVFLECVQDMDHENMFWYRQDPGLGLRLIYFSYDVKMKEKGDIPEGYSVSREKKERFSLILESASTNQTSMYLCASSTRTGLTGANVLTFGAGSRLTVL.

The chain has TRBV15 and TRBJ2-1; the D gene is possibly TRBD2 (5 bases). The ends were cut back, 3 bases at V and 6 bases at J, with 12 bases in the middle. The CDR3 contains 14 residues. Germline lookup yields CDR1 LNHNV and CDR2 YYDKDF (reference sequence). CDR3 amino acids: CATSSPRRSNEQFF. CDR3 coding DNA: TGTGCCACCAGCAGCCCCCGGAGGAGCAATGAGCAGTTCTTC.

The V gene is TRBV6-1, the J gene TRBJ1-1; perhaps TRBD1 as D (5 bases). The CDR3 loop spans 15 amino acids. The germline V and J ends were trimmed by 2 bases and 6 bases, with 16 bases remaining between them. Germline V lookup: CDR1 MNHNS, CDR2 SASEGT. CDR3 region: CASSEPTAGMAEAFF. The CDR3, as DNA: TGTGCCAGCAGTGAACCAACTGCAGGGATGGCTGAAGCTTTCTTT.

The chain couples TRBV19 to TRBJ2-1; maybe TRBD1 (5 bases). This CDR3 region has 15 residues. Between the trimmed V and J ends, which lost 3 bases and 2 bases, there was a span of 11 bases. Germline CDR1 LNHDA, CDR2 SQIVND (reference sequence). The CDR3 spells CASSIGQGTYNEQFF. In nucleotides, the CDR3 is TGTGCCAGTAGTATTGGGCAGGGTACCTACAATGAGCAGTTCTTC.

To note about this clone: In the same sample, other DNA sequences code for this CDR3. The J gene is TRBJ1-1, the V gene TRBV12-3 or TRBV12-4; D uncertain. The CDR3 extends over 13 amino acids. V dropped 3 bases and J dropped 1 base, with 6 bases sitting between them. CDR3 protein: CASSLAENTEAFF. The CDR3 DNA reads TGTGCCAGCAGTTTGGCGGAGAACACTGAAGCTTTCTTT.

The chain uses TRBV9 and TRBJ2-1; 7 bases fit TRBD1. With 4 bases clipped from V and 8 bases from J, the junction kept 6 bases outside the gene matches. Germline V gene data show CDR1 as SGDLS and CDR2 as YYNGEE. CDR3 length: 13 residues. CDR3 DNA: TGTGCCAGCAGCCTACGACAGGGCGATGAGCAGTTCTTC. Translation: CASSLRQGDEQFF.

Turning to this clone: A read error may produce the germline difference seen at one junction end. J is TRBJ1-1 and V is TRBV5-6; no reliable D call. Per germline, CDR1 SGHDT and CDR2 YYEEEE. The CDR3 sequence is 12 residues long. Written as DNA, the CDR3 is TGTGCCAGCAGCTTGTATTCGAGGACCAGCGCTTTT. Its translation: CASSLYSRTSAF.

The V and J genes are TRBV5-5 and TRBJ1-1, with D possibly matching TRBD1 (5 bases). Germline V gene lookup returns CDR1 SGHKS and CDR2 YYEKEE (reference sequence). The CDR3 totals 14 residues. Trimming stripped 4 bases from V and 1 base from J, with 11 bases between. CDR3 amino acids: CASSPGLSNTEAFF. In DNA form, the CDR3 reads TGTGCCAGCAGCCCGGGACTCTCGAACACTGAAGCTTTCTTT.

The chain is built from TRBV5-1 and TRBJ1-6, with TRBD1 identical over 8 bases. V trimming: 4 bases; J trimming: 7 bases; junction bases outside the gene matches: 4. Germline V gene lookup returns CDR1 SGHRS and CDR2 YFSETQ. The CDR3 runs 14 residues. The CDR3 protein is CASSPGQVNSPLHF. CDR3 coding DNA: TGCGCCAGCAGCCCGGGACAGGTGAATTCACCCCTCCACTTT. The whole variable domain, remainder taken from reference TRBV5-1 and TRBJ1-6, is KAGVTQTPRYLIKTRGQQVTLSCSPISGHRSVSWYQQTPGQGLQFLFEYFSETQRNKGNFPGRFSGRQFSNSRSEMNVSTLELGDSALYLCASSPGQVNSPLHFGNGTRLTVT.

The chain recombines TRBV6-5 with TRBJ2-2; TRBD1 matches 9 bases. The germline gives CDR1 MNHEY, CDR2 SVGAGI. V trimming: 5 bases; J trimming: 9 bases; junction bases outside the gene matches: 10. The CDR3 has 15 residues. The CDR3 coding sequence is TGTGCCAGCAGTCCGGGACAGGGAACCCACTGGGAGCTGTTTTTT. Translating gives CASSPGQGTHWELFF.

The chain has TRBV6-1 and TRBJ1-2; TRBD1 matches 8 bases. Trimming cost V 3 bases and J 3 bases; bases outside gene matches: 6. Germline V lookup: CDR1 MNHNS, CDR2 SASEGT. The CDR3 has 15 residues. CDR3 nucleotides: TGTGCCAGCAGTGAGGACAGGGTCGGTCACTATGGCTACACCTTC. Translated, it gives CASSEDRVGHYGYTF.

This rearrangement joins TRBV28 to TRBJ1-2; D possibly corresponds to TRBD1 (6 bases). The V and J ends lost 5 bases and 4 bases respectively, with 17 bases between them. Per the germline V gene, CDR1 is MDHEN and CDR2 is SYDVKM. This CDR3 is 15 amino acids long. The CDR3 region is CASSPSPTGFYGYTF. The CDR3 region has the DNA TGTGCCAGCAGTCCTTCCCCGACAGGATTCTATGGCTACACCTTC.

This clone was found once. The rearrangement uses TRBV18 and TRBJ1-1, with D perhaps TRBD1 (6 bases). The CDR3 runs 14 residues. CDR1 is KGHSH and CDR2 is LQKENI in the germline V gene. Between the trimmed V and J ends, which lost 4 bases and 3 bases, there was a span of 12 bases. CDR3 bases: TGTGCCAGCTCACTCGGGGGCCAAGACACTGAAGCTTTCTTT. It specifies CASSLGGQDTEAFF.